The rows below give T cell receptor beta chains drawn from one sample of a study of shared clonotypes between healthy human individuals. Produced via immunoSEQ multiplex PCR; TCRdb's table is partial and in-frame only. The sample shows fewer than 3 million clones, 80% to 95% of them seen only once. What was sequenced was naive CD4+ T cells from PBMCs. These receptors were obtained from a man between 18 and 35 years old in good health. Some clones in this sample may be carry-over from other donors' samples. The CDR3 runs from the conserved cysteine through the conserved F or W. The order of the fields is clone size, J gene, D gene, V gene, CDR3 protein, CDR3 DNA. The D gene is left open where the match is weak. The listing skips clone size in some rows; elsewhere it reads once, few, many or a size class.

few | TRBJ1-2 | - | TRBV4-1 | CASSQAGELREGYTF | TGCGCCAGCAGCCAAGCCGGTGAGCTCCGTGAAGGCTACACCTTC
- | TRBJ1-3 | - | TRBV28 | CASTPQSISGNTIYF | TGTGCCAGCACCCCACAGTCGATCTCTGGAAACACCATATATTTT
- | TRBJ2-2 | TRBD1 | TRBV5-4 | CASSPPTGVGTGELFF | TGTGCCAGCAGTCCGCCGACAGGGGTGGGAACCGGGGAGCTGTTTTTT
- | TRBJ1-1 | TRBD1 | TRBV5-1 | CASSSLGQTEAFF | TGCGCCAGCAGCTCATTGGGACAGACTGAAGCTTTCTTT
- | TRBJ1-3 | - | TRBV6-1 | CASNFIRGGGNTIYF | TGTGCCAGCAACTTCATCCGGGGAGGGGGAAACACCATATATTTT
few | TRBJ1-1 | - | TRBV2 | CASSPPTVLNTEAFF | TGTGCCAGCAGTCCACCGACTGTTCTGAACACTGAAGCTTTCTTT
- | TRBJ2-7 | - | TRBV5-1 | CASSRDRDSSYEQYF | TGCGCCAGCAGCAGGGACCGGGACTCCTCCTACGAGCAGTACTTC
- | TRBJ2-3 | TRBD2 | TRBV2 | CASSEEVETSLYF | TGTGCCAGCAGTGAGGAAGTCGAGACTAGCTTGTATTTT
once | TRBJ2-3 | - | TRBV6-6 | CASSWTESTDTQYF | TGTGCCAGCAGTTGGACGGAAAGCACAGATACGCAGTATTTT
- | TRBJ1-6 | - | TRBV5-1 | CASSLRGINSPLHF | TGCGCCAGCAGCTTGCGGGGGATCAATTCACCCCTCCACTTT
- | TRBJ1-3 | - | TRBV5-1 | CASSSGTGNTIYF | TGCGCCAGCAGCTCCGGCACTGGAAACACCATATATTTT
- | TRBJ2-5 | TRBD1 | TRBV9 | CASSPARDRGIPETQYF | TGTGCCAGCAGCCCCGCTCGGGACAGGGGGATTCCTGAGACCCAGTACTTC
- | TRBJ2-7 | - | TRBV2 | CASAPARGLTSYEQYF | TGTGCCAGCGCCCCTGCTCGGGGACTTACGTCCTACGAGCAGTACTTC